This T cell receptor (beta chain) was recorded in a study of sequential checkpoint blockade in melanoma. Background on the study: Both treatment sequences were followed by maintenance nivolumab.

Treatment specified: randomized to nivolumab then ipilimumab (arm A) or the reverse (arm B). Germline V CDR1 and CDR2: SGDLS, YYNGEE. The CDR3 covers 12 residues. V dropped 4 bases and J dropped 6 bases, with 11 bases sitting between them. Using immunoSEQ multiplex PCR, the repertoire was profiled, and TCRdb retains in-frame clones only, with some absent. The sample has about 25,000 clones; 77% are singletons. This clonotype was obtained from a human donor with melanoma. The rearrangement joins TRBV9 to TRBJ2-7, with a tentative D call TRBD2 (5 bases). This sample comprised CD8+ T cells sorted from blood (inferred from file names), obtained from a patient given nivolumab and ipilimumab in sequence. The CDR3 spells CASSSAAGEQYF. CDR3 sequence (DNA): TGTGCCAGCAGCTCTGCCGCGGGCGAGCAGTACTTC.